The 4 T cell receptor beta chains presented below share a single source sample, sequenced in a study of T cell changes during pregnancy in multiple sclerosis. Measured with immunoSEQ multiplex PCR; TCRdb has only the in-frame clones, and not every one. In the table there are tens of thousands of clones, 85% to 90% of which are singletons. Here the sequenced sample was peripheral blood, taken in the first trimester of pregnancy. The receptors here all came from a female donor in good health, enrolled as a control in a pregnancy study.

J is TRBJ1-6 and V is TRBV2; D uncertain. V dropped 7 bases and J dropped 4 bases, with 11 bases sitting between them. CDR1 and CDR2 (germline): SNHLY, FYNNEI. This CDR3 region has 14 residues. The CDR3 loop reads CASITEIYNSPLHF. CDR3 coding DNA: TGTGCCAGCATCACAGAAATTTATAATTCACCCCTCCACTTT.

A single count supports this clone. This sequence joins TRBV5-1 and TRBJ2-3; TRBD2 aligns across 8 bases. Germline V CDR1 and CDR2: SGHRS, YFSETQ. After removal of 1 base from V and 1 base from J, the junction contained 2 bases not matched to a gene. The CDR3 spans 15 residues. The chain's CDR3 is CASSLRRGGTDTQYF. CDR3 DNA sequence: TGCGCCAGCAGCTTGAGGCGGGGGGGCACAGATACGCAGTATTTT.

The chain recombines TRBV9 with TRBJ2-2; 10 positions match TRBD2. The germline gives CDR1 SGDLS, CDR2 YYNGEE. The CDR3 is 19 residues long. The J segment lost 0 bases and the V segment lost 0 bases, leaving 8 bases of the junction unmatched. This CDR3 reads CASSVASLAGASNTGELFF. CDR3 sequence (DNA): TGTGCCAGCAGCGTAGCAAGTCTAGCGGGGGCCTCGAACACCGGGGAGCTGTTTTTT.

The genes are TRBV19 and TRBJ1-5, with D uncertain. This CDR3 region has 15 residues. V was pared by 3 bases and J by 3 bases, with 12 bases between. Looked up from germline, CDR1 is LNHDA and CDR2 is SQIVND (reference sequence). DNA for the CDR3: TGTGCCAGTAGTATTTTTCAGGATTTCAATCAGCCCCAGCATTTT. Amino acid sequence: CASSIFQDFNQPQHF.